A single sample is the source of the 29 T cell receptor beta chains below, sequenced in a study of blood T cell repertoires in COVID-19. Sequencing used immunoSEQ multiplex PCR; TCRdb keeps in-frame clones, though not all of them. This table has about 350,000 clones, about 90% appearing once. The sample was PBMCs or T cells enriched from blood (not recorded which). These receptors were obtained from a woman aged 25 to 45 who had been exposed to COVID-19.

This rearrangement joins TRBV28 to TRBJ2-3, with D unclear. CDR1 is MDHEN, CDR2 SYDVKM, per germline. V was trimmed by 5 bases and J by 3 bases, leaving 6 bases between them. The CDR3 sequence is 12 residues long. CDR3 loop: CASSLGTDTQYF. The CDR3 DNA reads TGTGCCAGCAGTCTAGGTACAGATACGCAGTATTTT. Combining the CDR3 with reference TRBV28 and TRBJ2-3 gives the whole variable domain DVKVTQSSRYLVKRTGEKVFLECVQDMDHENMFWYRQDPGLGLRLIYFSYDVKMKEKGDIPEGYSVSREKKERFSLILESASTNQTSMYLCASSLGTDTQYFGPGTRLTVL.

CDR3 coding DNA: TGCGCCAGCCCTATAAGCGGGAGAAGCACAGATACGCAGTATTTT. Protein product: CASPISGRSTDTQYF. V is TRBV5-1 and J is TRBJ2-3; 8 nucleotides match TRBD2. Germline lookup yields CDR1 SGHRS and CDR2 YFSETQ. This CDR3 has 15 amino acids. The V and J ends lost 7 bases and 0 bases, in that order; junction bases with no gene match: 7. Together with reference TRBV5-1 and TRBJ2-3, the CDR3 gives the full variable domain: KAGVTQTPRYLIKTRGQQVTLSCSPISGHRSVSWYQQTPGQGLQFLFEYFSETQRNKGNFPGRFSGRQFSNSRSEMNVSTLELGDSALYLCASPISGRSTDTQYFGPGTRLTVL.

The chain is built from TRBV28 and TRBJ2-7; possible D gene TRBD1, 5 bases. The V end was cut by 5 bases, the J end by 2 bases, with 13 bases between. The length of the CDR3 is 14 residues. Germline assignment: CDR1 MDHEN and CDR2 SYDVKM. The CDR3 DNA reads TGTGCCAGCAGTCCCAGGGCGACCACCTACGAGCAGTACTTC. Amino acids: CASSPRATTYEQYF.

The rearrangement uses TRBV12-5 and TRBJ2-1, with 10 bases matching TRBD1. With 6 bases clipped from V and 7 bases from J, the junction kept 6 bases outside the gene matches. Germline V gene lookup returns CDR1 LGHNT and CDR2 FRNRAP. The CDR3 totals 14 residues. CDR3 loop: CASGSGQGSNEQFF. The DNA for the CDR3 is TGTGCTAGTGGCTCGGGACAGGGGTCGAATGAGCAGTTCTTC.

This chain joins TRBV5-8 and TRBJ2-4; 9 positions match TRBD1. Germline CDR1 and CDR2: SGHTS and YDEGEE. J was trimmed by 4 bases and V by 2 bases; bases with no gene match: 1. The CDR3 is 14 amino acids. The CDR3: CASSFGTGKNIQYF. The CDR3 DNA follows: TGTGCCAGCAGCTTTGGGACAGGGAAAAACATTCAGTACTTC.

CDR3 in amino acids: CASSQELGQGGGNTIYF. The CDR3 coding sequence is TGTGCCAGCAGCCAAGAGCTTGGACAGGGCGGTGGAAACACCATATATTTT. The chain employs TRBV3-1 (or the pseudogene TRBV3-2) and TRBJ1-3; 8 bases fit TRBD1. With V trimmed by 0 bases and J by 3 bases, 7 bases remained unmatched. CDR3 length: 17 amino acids. Germline CDR1 and CDR2: LGHDT and YNNKEL (reference sequence).

The chain recombines TRBV14 with TRBJ2-5; possible D gene TRBD2, 6 bases. Germline loops: CDR1 SGHDN, CDR2 FVKESK. The CDR3 totals 15 residues. Trimming took off 7 bases at V and 2 bases at J, with 17 bases between the two ends. CDR3 in amino acids: CASTYSGDWQETQYF. For the CDR3, the DNA is TGTGCCAGCACGTATAGCGGTGATTGGCAAGAGACCCAGTACTTC.

The rearrangement links TRBV25-1 to TRBJ2-7, with a tentative D call TRBD1 (6 bases). V shed 5 bases and J shed 5 bases, with 13 bases lying between them. CDR1 and CDR2 from the germline V gene are MGHDK and SYGVNS. There are 13 residues in the CDR3. CDR3 in DNA: TGTGCCAGCAGTCACCGGGACATCCACGAGCAGTACTTC. It codes for CASSHRDIHEQYF.

The chain recombines TRBV19 with TRBJ1-3; D gene uncertain. V lost 3 bases to trimming and J lost 0 bases, with 9 bases between them. Germline V gene sequence: CDR1 LNHDA, CDR2 SQIVND (reference sequence). The CDR3 runs to 15 residues. The CDR3 DNA follows: TGTGCCAGTAGTATTCAGCGAGGCTCTGGAAACACCATATATTTT. This sequence encodes CASSIQRGSGNTIYF.

The gene calls are TRBV10-3 and TRBJ2-2, with D possibly TRBD2 on 6 matching bases. The CDR3 runs to 15 residues. Germline V lookup: CDR1 ENHRY, CDR2 SYGVKD. Trimming cost V 6 bases and J 6 bases, with 17 bases left between them. The CDR3 bases are TGTGCCATCAGAGGGACTGGCGGGCCCCCCGGGGAGCTGTTTTTT. Translated, it gives CAIRGTGGPPGELFF.

The rearrangement links TRBV2 to TRBJ2-5; TRBD1 aligns across 8 bases. The CDR3 is made up of 16 amino acids. Looked up from germline, CDR1 is SNHLY and CDR2 is FYNNEI. The V gene end was trimmed by 6 bases and the J gene end by 2 bases; junction bases not matched to a gene: 11. DNA of the CDR3: TGTGCCAGCAGGAGACACGACAGGGGACTTCAAGAGACCCAGTACTTC. Its protein is CASRRHDRGLQETQYF.

The V call is TRBV12-5, the J call TRBJ1-4; TRBD1 agrees at 8 bases. The CDR3 has 13 residues. Trimming took 6 bases from V and 10 from J; bases not matched to a gene: 7. Germline V lookup: CDR1 LGHNT, CDR2 FRNRAP. CDR3 sequence: CASGLGQGGKLFF. CDR3 coding DNA: TGTGCTAGTGGCCTCGGACAGGGCGGAAAACTGTTTTTT.

This sequence joins TRBV4-1 and TRBJ2-1; possible D gene TRBD1, 6 bases. Germline CDR1 and CDR2: MGHRA and YSYEKL. CDR3 length: 15 amino acids. V shed 3 bases and J shed 5 bases, with 14 bases lying between them. The CDR3 DNA reads as TGCGCCAGCAGCCACCCGACACCAGGGGACAATGAGCAGTTCTTC. It is translated as CASSHPTPGDNEQFF.

The gene calls are TRBV3-1 (or the pseudogene TRBV3-2) and TRBJ1-2, with no clear D. The germline gives CDR1 LGHDT, CDR2 YNNKEL (reference sequence). Between the trimmed V and J ends, which lost 2 bases and 2 bases, there was a span of 12 bases. The length of the CDR3 is 15 residues. CDR3 nucleotides: TGTGCCAGCAGCCAACTGCAGCGACCGAACTATGGCTACACCTTC. Translated, it gives CASSQLQRPNYGYTF.

The rearrangement uses TRBV5-1 and TRBJ2-1, with 11 positions matching TRBD2. Germline V gene data show CDR1 as SGHRS and CDR2 as YFSETQ. Unmatched junction bases numbered 4, after V lost 2 bases and J lost 6 bases. This CDR3 region has 15 residues. The CDR3 loop is CASSFVTSGTNEQFF. The CDR3 DNA is TGCGCCAGCAGCTTCGTGACTAGCGGGACCAATGAGCAGTTCTTC.

The V gene is TRBV5-1, the J gene TRBJ2-1; 8 nucleotides match TRBD2. Trimming took 0 bases from V and 6 from J; bases not matched to a gene: 14. This CDR3 region has 18 residues. CDR1 SGHRS and CDR2 YFSETQ come from the germline V gene. The CDR3 spells CASSLAILTGGRGNEQFF. CDR3 in DNA: TGCGCCAGCAGCTTGGCCATACTAACGGGAGGGCGGGGCAATGAGCAGTTCTTC.

The rearrangement joins TRBV27 to TRBJ1-4, with 7 bases aligning to TRBD1. The CDR3 is 15 amino acids. The ends lost 3 bases at V and 8 bases at J; junction bases unmatched: 9. Germline loops: CDR1 MNHEY, CDR2 SMNVEV (reference sequence). DNA for the CDR3: TGTGCCAGCAGTTTCTACAGACAGGGTGGGGAAAAACTGTTTTTT. Translation gives CASSFYRQGGEKLFF. The whole variable domain, filled in from reference TRBV27 and TRBJ1-4, reads EAQVTQNPRYLITVTGKKLTVTCSQNMNHEYMSWYRQDPGLGLRQIYYSMNVEVTDKGDVPEGYKVSRKEKRNFPLILESPSPNQTSLYFCASSFYRQGGEKLFFGSGTQLSVL.

The chain is built from TRBV7-8 and TRBJ2-1, with TRBD2 matching over 14 bases. Looked up from germline, CDR1 is SGHVS and CDR2 is FQNEAQ. V shed 5 bases and J 10 bases; nucleotides not matched to a gene: 13. The CDR3 runs to 17 residues. As DNA, the CDR3 is TGTGCCAGCAGCGCCCGGATGACTAGCGGGAGGGCCGGGGAGCAGTTCTTC. Its translation is CASSARMTSGRAGEQFF.

The chain uses TRBV28 and TRBJ1-4, with 7 bases lining up with TRBD1. This CDR3 is 17 amino acids long. Looked up from germline, CDR1 is MDHEN and CDR2 is SYDVKM. The V gene end was trimmed by 5 bases and the J gene end by 4 bases; junction bases not matched to a gene: 13. The CDR3 here is CASSPLDRNGGNEKLFF. CDR3 DNA: TGTGCCAGCAGTCCCCTGGACAGGAATGGGGGTAATGAAAAACTGTTTTTT.

In this sample, this clone turned up a few times. The chain joins TRBV5-1 to TRBJ1-1; D is possibly TRBD1 (6 bases). Per germline, CDR1 SGHRS and CDR2 YFSETQ. There are 15 residues in the CDR3. The V and J ends lost 3 bases and 1 base respectively, with 13 bases between them. Here the CDR3 DNA reads TGCGCCAGCAGCTGGGAACAGGGTTCGAACACTGAAGCTTTCTTT. This codes for CASSWEQGSNTEAFF.

The V and J genes are TRBV27 and TRBJ1-1; D not resolved. The CDR3 runs 16 residues. The ends were cut back, 4 bases at V and 1 base at J, with 16 bases in the middle. Looked up from germline, CDR1 is MNHEY and CDR2 is SMNVEV (reference sequence). The CDR3 region has the DNA TGTGCCAGCAGTTCCCCCGCCCAGGCCCCGAACACTGAAGCTTTCTTT. Translated: CASSSPAQAPNTEAFF.

The chain employs TRBV9 and TRBJ2-3; 11 bases fit TRBD2. CDR1 is SGDLS, CDR2 YYNGEE, per germline. With 0 bases clipped from V and 2 bases from J, the junction kept 5 bases outside the gene matches. The CDR3 extends over 17 amino acids. For the CDR3, the DNA is TGTGCCAGCAGCGTAGCTCCGGGACTAGCGGACACAGATACGCAGTATTTT. Protein: CASSVAPGLADTDTQYF.

The chain carries TRBV7-3 and TRBJ2-3, with D tentatively TRBD2 (5 bases). Germline CDR1 reads SGHTA; CDR2 reads FQGTGA. This CDR3 region has 14 residues. Trimming left V 2 bases short and J 4 bases short, with 10 bases between. The CDR3 nucleotides read TGTGCCAGCAGCTTAGGGCTAGCAGCAGATACGCAGTATTTT. Translation gives CASSLGLAADTQYF.

The chain is built from TRBV29-1 and TRBJ2-5, with 11 bases identical to TRBD2. Germline V gene data show CDR1 as SQVTM and CDR2 as ANQGSEA. The CDR3 is 13 amino acids. V was pared by 4 bases and J by 2 bases, with 0 bases of the junction left unmatched. For the CDR3, the DNA is TGCAGCGTTGGGACTAGCGGGCAAGAGACCCAGTACTTC. It translates to CSVGTSGQETQYF.

The gene calls are TRBV11-2 and TRBJ1-6, with a possible D match to TRBD1 (6 bases). This CDR3 region has 14 residues. The V end lost 5 bases, the J end lost 9 bases, and 14 bases lay between the germline ends. The V gene's germline CDR1 is SGHAT and CDR2 FQNNGV. The CDR3 here is CASSTGTSGSPLHF. The CDR3 DNA reads TGTGCCAGCAGCACCGGGACAAGCGGTTCACCCCTCCACTTT.

The CDR3 DNA sequence: TGCGCCAGCAGCTGGACTAGCGGAACCTACCAAGAGACCCAGTACTTC. Encoded protein: CASSWTSGTYQETQYF. This sequence joins TRBV5-1 and TRBJ2-5, with 10 nucleotides matching TRBD2. CDR3 length: 16 amino acids. CDR1 and CDR2 (germline): SGHRS, YFSETQ. Trimming took 3 bases from V and 0 from J; bases not matched to a gene: 5. Combining the CDR3 with reference TRBV5-1 and TRBJ2-5 gives the whole variable domain KAGVTQTPRYLIKTRGQQVTLSCSPISGHRSVSWYQQTPGQGLQFLFEYFSETQRNKGNFPGRFSGRQFSNSRSEMNVSTLELGDSALYLCASSWTSGTYQETQYFGPGTRLLVL.

The rearrangement joins TRBV28 to TRBJ1-2, with 8 positions matching TRBD1. CDR1 is MDHEN, CDR2 SYDVKM, per germline. This CDR3 has 16 residues. V lost 5 bases to trimming and J lost 8 bases; unmatched junction nucleotides: 16. This CDR3 is CASSPRRQGTREGYTF. CDR3 nucleotides: TGTGCCAGCAGTCCCCGAAGACAGGGGACCCGTGAGGGCTACACCTTC.

The chain has TRBV5-5 and TRBJ1-5; TRBD1 is a possible D gene (6 bases). CDR1 and CDR2 from the germline V gene are SGHKS and YYEKEE (reference sequence). V shed 0 bases and J shed 4 bases, with 17 bases lying between them. The CDR3 consists of 17 residues. The CDR3 sequence is CASSLVQGSGSNQPQHF. In nucleotides, the CDR3 is TGTGCCAGCAGCTTGGTCCAGGGGTCAGGGTCAAATCAGCCCCAGCATTTT. Supplemented by reference TRBV5-5 and TRBJ1-5, the full variable domain reads DAGVTQSPTHLIKTRGQQVTLRCSPISGHKSVSWYQQVLGQGPQFIFQYYEKEERGRGNFPDRFSARQFPNYSSELNVNALLLGDSALYLCASSLVQGSGSNQPQHFGDGTRLSIL.

The J gene is TRBJ2-3, the V gene TRBV28; a weak D match, TRBD1 (5 bases). The CDR3 totals 16 residues. Looked up from germline, CDR1 is MDHEN and CDR2 is SYDVKM. Between the trimmed V and J ends, which lost 3 bases and 6 bases, there was a span of 19 bases. CDR3 sequence reads: CASSLTLRSKGDTQYF. Here the CDR3 DNA reads TGTGCCAGCAGTTTGACGTTGAGATCTAAGGGGGATACGCAGTATTTT.